These 25 T cell receptor beta chains were all obtained from the same sample, sequenced in a study of CD8+ T cells in alopecia areata. Sequencing relied on a cDNA template that was reverse transcribed from extracted RNA. This table comes from immunoSEQ multiplex PCR, and its TCRdb copy is limited to in-frame clones, with some not included. Of hundreds of thousands of clones listed, roughly 60% are singletons. Specified treatment: oral pan-JAK inhibitor, 5-10 mg twice daily. The sample consisted of CD4+ T cells sorted from blood, taken at week 24, from a patient treated with tofacitinib. Receptor source: a human donor with alopecia areata.

This clone turned up a few times. This chain links TRBV7-9 with TRBJ2-4; tentatively, D is TRBD1 or TRBD2 (5 bases each). With 3 bases removed from V and 0 bases from J, the gap between germline ends came to 15 bases. CDR3 size: 17 residues. CDR1 SEHNR and CDR2 FQNEAQ come from the germline V gene (reference sequence). CDR3 loop: CASSFIRPGTAKNIQYF. CDR3 coding DNA: TGTGCCAGCAGCTTTATACGTCCCGGGACAGCCAAAAACATTCAGTACTTC.

The V and J genes are TRBV4-1 and TRBJ2-3; 9 bases are a match to TRBD1. The germline V gene has CDR1 MGHRA and CDR2 YSYEKL. The ends lost 4 bases at V and 4 bases at J; junction bases unmatched: 9. CDR3 length equals 16 residues. DNA of the CDR3: TGCGCCAGCAGCCGAACCGGGACAGGGAGTGCAGATACGCAGTATTTT. It yields the protein CASSRTGTGSADTQYF.

The CDR3 sequence: CASTRDHRGTQYF. CDR3 in DNA: TGTGCCTCTACTAGGGACCATCGAGGTACGCAGTATTTT. The chain links TRBV30 to TRBJ2-3, with D perhaps TRBD1 or TRBD2 (5 bases each). Trimming removed 7 bases from V and 8 bases from J, with 19 bases in between. Germline V gene data show CDR1 as GTSNPN and CDR2 as SVGIG (reference sequence). The CDR3 runs 13 residues.

This clone was found a few times. DNA for the CDR3: TGCAGCGGTGTGGGGGTACCCGGCTACACCTTC. Translation: CSGVGVPGYTF. The chain recombines TRBV29-1 with TRBJ1-2; tentative D call: TRBD1 (5 bases). V lost 7 bases and J 8 bases, leaving 14 bases between the germline ends. The CDR3 is made up of 11 amino acids. In germline, CDR1 is SQVTM, CDR2 ANQGSEA.

There are a few counts of this clone. CDR3: CASSPSIPRGQGNTEAFF. The CDR3 DNA sequence: TGTGCCAGCAGCCCCTCTATCCCCAGAGGACAGGGGAACACTGAAGCTTTCTTT. The V call is TRBV9, the J call TRBJ1-1; TRBD1 agrees at 8 bases. Germline V gene sequence: CDR1 SGDLS, CDR2 YYNGEE. After removal of 4 bases from V and 1 base from J, the junction contained 15 bases not matched to a gene. The CDR3 totals 18 residues.

The chain is built from TRBV29-1 and TRBJ2-3; a possible D gene is TRBD1 (6 bases). The germline V and J ends were trimmed by 7 bases and 6 bases, with 14 bases remaining between them. The CDR3 has 12 amino acids. The germline V gene has CDR1 SQVTM and CDR2 ANQGSEA. Here the CDR3 reads CSAPGVRDTQYF. In DNA form, the CDR3 reads TGCAGCGCCCCAGGGGTACGGGATACGCAGTATTTT.

The chain joins TRBV29-1 to TRBJ1-1; D remains ambiguous. Trimming took off 6 bases at V and 1 base at J, with 6 bases between the two ends. The germline V gene has CDR1 SQVTM and CDR2 ANQGSEA. The CDR3 has 11 amino acids. CDR3: CSVYRNTEAFF. CDR3 in DNA: TGCAGCGTATACCGGAACACTGAAGCTTTCTTT.

This clone was found a few times. V is TRBV28 and J is TRBJ2-5; 9 positions match TRBD2. CDR1 is MDHEN and CDR2 is SYDVKM in the germline V gene. V dropped 6 bases and J dropped 1; count of bases not matched to a gene: 6. The CDR3 sequence is 15 residues long. The CDR3 protein is CASSERRGGQETQYF. CDR3 coding DNA: TGTGCCAGCAGCGAGAGGCGGGGGGGCCAAGAGACCCAGTACTTC.

The gene calls are TRBV4-1 and TRBJ2-5; D gene ambiguous. Germline values: CDR1 MGHRA, CDR2 YSYEKL. The CDR3 extends over 16 amino acids. Trimming shortened V by 0 bases and J by 4 bases, and 15 bases separated the two germline ends. The CDR3 region has the DNA TGCGCCAGCAGCCAAGAAGGGCGGCCCCTCGCAGAGACCCAGTACTTC. Translating it yields CASSQEGRPLAETQYF.

This chain connects TRBV18 to TRBJ2-3; no firm D call. This CDR3 has 16 amino acids. Trimming stripped 0 bases from V and 0 bases from J, with 10 bases between. Germline V gene lookup returns CDR1 KGHSH and CDR2 LQKENI. CDR3 in DNA: TGTGCCAGCTCACCACCGCCGGGCCAGAGCACAGATACGCAGTATTTT. Translated: CASSPPPGQSTDTQYF.

V is TRBV5-6 and J is TRBJ2-3; D remains ambiguous. The CDR3 is 15 amino acids. V shed 3 bases and J shed 0 bases, with 11 bases lying between them. Germline CDR1 is SGHDT and CDR2 is YYEEEE. Here the CDR3 reads CASSSMTSSTDTQYF. DNA of the CDR3: TGTGCCAGCAGCTCCATGACTTCTAGCACAGATACGCAGTATTTT.

This clone turned up a few times. This CDR3 is CASSRPAGSYEQYF. The CDR3 DNA reads as TGTGCCAGCAGTCGTCCCGCCGGAAGCTACGAGCAGTACTTC. The rearrangement uses TRBV5-4 and TRBJ2-7; D remains unclear. Trimming took off 5 bases at V and 3 bases at J, with 15 bases between the two ends. This CDR3 comprises 14 residues. Looked up from germline, CDR1 is SGHNT and CDR2 is YYREEE (reference sequence).

This clone was picked up a small number of times. The CDR3 is CASSTGTGTFNEQFF. DNA of the CDR3: TGTGCCAGCAGCACCGGGACAGGGACCTTCAATGAGCAGTTCTTC. The chain joins TRBV6-1 to TRBJ2-1; 9 positions match TRBD1. The CDR3 totals 15 residues. The V segment lost 6 bases and the J segment 6 bases; nucleotides outside the gene matches: 9. CDR1 is MNHNS, CDR2 SASEGT, per germline.

The chain couples TRBV28 to TRBJ1-6; no firm D call. The V and J ends lost 2 bases and 10 bases respectively, with 3 bases between them. This CDR3 has 11 residues. Looked up from germline, CDR1 is MDHEN and CDR2 is SYDVKM. The CDR3: CASSLGSPLHF. CDR3 DNA sequence: TGTGCCAGCAGTTTAGGGTCACCCCTCCACTTT.

This sequence joins TRBV15 and TRBJ2-3; 10 bases are shared with TRBD2. There are 16 residues in the CDR3. Germline V gives CDR1 LNHNV, CDR2 YYDKDF (reference sequence). V trimming: 5 bases; J trimming: 1 base; junction bases outside the gene matches: 6. In DNA form, the CDR3 reads TGTGCCACCAGCGGCTTAGCGGGGGGTCGCACAGATACGCAGTATTTT. This sequence encodes CATSGLAGGRTDTQYF.

The chain recombines TRBV5-1 with TRBJ1-5; unclear D gene. CDR3 length: 14 residues. The V gene lost 0 bases and the J gene lost 9 bases, with 13 bases spanning the gap. Germline lookup yields CDR1 SGHRS and CDR2 YFSETQ. Written as DNA, the CDR3 is TGCGCCAGCAGCTTGGGTCACGGGGAAGGGCCCCAGCATTTT. Protein product: CASSLGHGEGPQHF.

This rearrangement joins TRBV27 to TRBJ2-5; possible D gene TRBD2, 6 bases. This CDR3 comprises 14 residues. CDR1 and CDR2 from the germline V gene are MNHEY and SMNVEV (reference sequence). V was shortened by 0 bases and J by 7 bases, with 12 bases between the two germline ends. CDR3 DNA sequence: TGTGCCAGCAGTTTATCGGGCCTCGGGGGGACCCAGTACTTC. It yields the protein CASSLSGLGGTQYF.

CDR3 loop: CSGHRGEAFF. The CDR3 region has the DNA TGCAGCGGACACAGGGGTGAAGCTTTCTTT. V gene TRBV29-1 combines with J gene TRBJ1-1, with TRBD1 matching 7 bases. Losses at the gene ends were 7 bases for V and 7 bases for J; bases not matched to a gene: 3. The CDR3 totals 10 residues. Germline assignment: CDR1 SQVTM and CDR2 ANQGSEA.

The chain couples TRBV29-1 to TRBJ1-2; TRBD1 is a possible D gene (6 bases). The CDR3 is 12 residues long. Germline lookup yields CDR1 SQVTM and CDR2 ANQGSEA. V was shortened by 7 bases and J by 5 bases, with 14 bases between the two germline ends. In DNA, the CDR3 is TGCAGCGGGAACAGGGCCGATTATGGCTACACCTTC. It yields the protein CSGNRADYGYTF.

The chain uses TRBV4-2 and TRBJ1-2; the match to TRBD1 covers 7 bases. Losses at the gene ends were 4 bases for V and 0 bases for J; bases not matched to a gene: 2. CDR1 is LGHNA and CDR2 is YNFKEQ in the germline V gene. The CDR3 is made up of 14 amino acids. CDR3 bases: TGTGCCAGCAGCCGGGACAGCCCTAACTATGGCTACACCTTC. It is translated as CASSRDSPNYGYTF.

V usage is TRBV5-1 and J usage is TRBJ1-5, with a possible D match to TRBD1 (6 bases). The CDR3 runs 15 residues. Between the trimmed V and J ends, which lost 5 bases and 5 bases, there was a span of 17 bases. Germline CDR1 and CDR2: SGHRS and YFSETQ. CDR3 protein: CASRVGGGADQPQHF. Here the CDR3 DNA reads TGCGCCAGCAGGGTTGGCGGGGGCGCGGATCAGCCCCAGCATTTT.

Only a few counts were recorded for this clone. The chain couples TRBV9 to TRBJ1-1; no clear D gene. This CDR3 has 14 residues. Germline CDR1 is SGDLS and CDR2 is YYNGEE. The ends were cut back, 3 bases at V and 0 bases at J, with 9 bases in the middle. Written as DNA, the CDR3 is TGTGCCAGCAGCGCGGACGGGATGAACACTGAAGCTTTCTTT. Translated, it gives CASSADGMNTEAFF. The whole variable domain, filled in from reference TRBV9 and TRBJ1-1, reads DSGVTQTPKHLITATGQRVTLRCSPRSGDLSVYWYQQSLDQGLQFLIQYYNGEERAKGNILERFSAQQFPDLHSELNLSSLELGDSALYFCASSADGMNTEAFFGQGTRLTVV.

V gene TRBV7-8 combines with J gene TRBJ2-5; D perhaps matches TRBD2 (5 bases). CDR3 length: 16 amino acids. The germline V gene has CDR1 SGHVS and CDR2 FQNEAQ. Trimming stripped 5 bases from V and 5 bases from J, with 21 bases between. DNA for the CDR3: TGTGCCAGCAGCCGCACCCTCTCGGGGAGTTGGGAGACCCAGTACTTC. Its translation: CASSRTLSGSWETQYF.

The V gene is TRBV9, the J gene TRBJ1-4, with D possibly TRBD1 on 5 matching bases. This CDR3 region has 15 residues. Trimming removed 3 bases from V and 8 bases from J, with 17 bases in between. Germline CDR1 is SGDLS and CDR2 is YYNGEE. CDR3 sequence (DNA): TGTGCCAGCAGCGACAAGGCCGGGGAGGGGGAAAAACTGTTTTTT. As protein: CASSDKAGEGEKLFF.

This chain uses TRBV29-1 with TRBJ2-7; 11 nucleotides align to TRBD1. This CDR3 is built from 16 residues. With V trimmed by 3 bases and J by 0 bases, 7 bases remained unmatched. Germline V gene data show CDR1 as SQVTM and CDR2 as ANQGSEA. Here the CDR3 reads CSVESPGTGGSYEQYF. The CDR3 DNA sequence: TGCAGCGTTGAGAGCCCCGGGACAGGGGGCTCCTACGAGCAGTACTTC.